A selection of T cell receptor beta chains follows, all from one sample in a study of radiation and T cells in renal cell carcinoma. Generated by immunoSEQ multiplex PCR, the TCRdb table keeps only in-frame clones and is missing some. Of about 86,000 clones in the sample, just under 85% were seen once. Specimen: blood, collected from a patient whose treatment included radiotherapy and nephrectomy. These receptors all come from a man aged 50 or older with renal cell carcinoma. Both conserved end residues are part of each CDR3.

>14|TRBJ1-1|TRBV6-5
CASSYLGVNTEAFF
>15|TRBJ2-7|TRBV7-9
CASSSATSGTYEQYF
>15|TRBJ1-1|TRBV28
CASSLLTTANTEAFF
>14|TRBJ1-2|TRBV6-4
CASSDTTDGYGYTF
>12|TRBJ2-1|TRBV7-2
CASSSLGYEQFF
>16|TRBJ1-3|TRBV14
CASSLRTSTVVNTIYF
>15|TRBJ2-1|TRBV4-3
CASSPGLAGGLEQFF
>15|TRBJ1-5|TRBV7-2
CASSFLGDSNQPQHF
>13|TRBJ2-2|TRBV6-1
CASSLRRAGELFF
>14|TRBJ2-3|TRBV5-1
CASSLISGTDTQYF
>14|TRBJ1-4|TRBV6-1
CASSLQVNNEKLFF
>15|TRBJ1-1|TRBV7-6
CASSLPGQGAAEAFF
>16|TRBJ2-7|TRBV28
CASSHQTSGILYEQYF
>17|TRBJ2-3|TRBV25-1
CASSPYSTGFGTDTQYF
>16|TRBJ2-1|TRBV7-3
CASSSSPRGIHNEQFF
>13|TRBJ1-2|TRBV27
CASSLEGNYGYTF
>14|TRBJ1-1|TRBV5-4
CASSLTRMNTEAFF
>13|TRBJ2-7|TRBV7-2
CASSFQGIGEQYF
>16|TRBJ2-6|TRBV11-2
CASSSLGGPGANVLTF
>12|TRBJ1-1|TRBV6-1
CASRKMNTEAFF
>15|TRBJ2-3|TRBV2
CASSEETGITDTQYF
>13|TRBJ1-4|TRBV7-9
CAYGSGFGEKLFF
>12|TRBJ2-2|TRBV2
CASSAGYGELFF
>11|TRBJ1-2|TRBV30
CAWSVLFGYTF
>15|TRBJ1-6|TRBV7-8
CASSFDRGRDSPLHF
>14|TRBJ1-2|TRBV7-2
CASSLEPGNGGYTF
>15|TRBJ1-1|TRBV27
CASSPLQGAGTEAFF
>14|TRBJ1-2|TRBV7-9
CASSSGQGKDGYTF
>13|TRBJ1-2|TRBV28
CASSLGRQYGYTF
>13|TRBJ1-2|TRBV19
CASSIGLANGYTF
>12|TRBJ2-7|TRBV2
CASRDRPYEQYF
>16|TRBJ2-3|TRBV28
CASSSWTSGNTNTQYF
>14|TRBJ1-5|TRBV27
CATKELGGNQPQHF
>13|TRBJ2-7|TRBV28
CASGAGSSYEQYF
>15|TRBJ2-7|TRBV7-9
CASSLGSQISYEQYF
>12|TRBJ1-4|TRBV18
CASSPGREKLFF
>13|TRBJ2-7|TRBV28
CASSLGRDYEQYF
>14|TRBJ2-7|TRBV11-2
CASSRTRVAGEQYF
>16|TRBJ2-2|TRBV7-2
CASSSPGARNTGELFF
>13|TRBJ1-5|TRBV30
CAWSVGANQPQHF
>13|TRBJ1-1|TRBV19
CATAGQIRTEAFF
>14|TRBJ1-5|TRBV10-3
CAISGQGQLQPQHF
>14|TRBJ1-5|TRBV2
CASKRSLSNQPQHF
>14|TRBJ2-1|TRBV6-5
CASSPGTGTNEQFF
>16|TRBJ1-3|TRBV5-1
CASSLEPGLAGNTIYF
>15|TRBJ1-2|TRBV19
CASRHTDLGSYGYTF
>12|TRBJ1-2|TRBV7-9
CASSPGAYGYTF
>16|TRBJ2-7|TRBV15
CATSRVVLAGFYEQYF
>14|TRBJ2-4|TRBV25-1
CASSEMMLGSIQYF
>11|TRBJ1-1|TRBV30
CAWRLGQVAFF
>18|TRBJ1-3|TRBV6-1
CASSDLGDGGPSGNTIYF
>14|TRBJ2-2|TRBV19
CASKGGPNTGELFF
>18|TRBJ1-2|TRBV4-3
CASSHKGIADRSNYGYTF
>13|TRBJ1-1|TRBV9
CASSVVFGTEAFF
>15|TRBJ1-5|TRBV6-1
CASTQEPNSNQPQHF